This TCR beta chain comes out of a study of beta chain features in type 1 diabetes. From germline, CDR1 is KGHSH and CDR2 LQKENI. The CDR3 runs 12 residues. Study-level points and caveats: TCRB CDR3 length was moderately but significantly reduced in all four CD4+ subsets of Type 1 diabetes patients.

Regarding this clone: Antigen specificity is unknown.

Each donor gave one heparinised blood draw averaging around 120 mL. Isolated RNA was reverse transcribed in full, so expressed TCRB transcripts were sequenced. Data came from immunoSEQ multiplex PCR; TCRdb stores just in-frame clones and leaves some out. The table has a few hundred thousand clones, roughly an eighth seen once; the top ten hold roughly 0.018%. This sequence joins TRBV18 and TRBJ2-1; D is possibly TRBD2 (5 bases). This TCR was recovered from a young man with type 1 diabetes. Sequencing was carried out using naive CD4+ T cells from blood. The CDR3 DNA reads TGTGCGAGCAGCTTGACGGGAAGTGAGCAGTTCTTC. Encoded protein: CASSLTGSEQFF.